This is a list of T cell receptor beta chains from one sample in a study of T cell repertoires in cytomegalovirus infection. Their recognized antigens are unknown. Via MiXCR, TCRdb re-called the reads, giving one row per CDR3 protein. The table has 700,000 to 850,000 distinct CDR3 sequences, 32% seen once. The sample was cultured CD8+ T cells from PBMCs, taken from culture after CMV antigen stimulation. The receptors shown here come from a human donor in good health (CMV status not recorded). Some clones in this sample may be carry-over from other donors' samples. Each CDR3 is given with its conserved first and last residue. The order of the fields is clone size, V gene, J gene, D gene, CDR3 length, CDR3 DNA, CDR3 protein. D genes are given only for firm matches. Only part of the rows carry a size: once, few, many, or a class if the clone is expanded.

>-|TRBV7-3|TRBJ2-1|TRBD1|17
TGTGCCAGCAGCTTAGGAGTTTGGGACAGGGATATCTATGAGCAGTTCTTC
CASSLGVWDRDIYEQFF
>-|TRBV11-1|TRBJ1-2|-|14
TGTGCCAGCACCCCTTTGAACATGGACTATGGCTACACCTTC
CASTPLNMDYGYTF
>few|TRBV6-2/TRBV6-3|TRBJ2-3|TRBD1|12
TGTGCCAGCAGCCGGGACAGCAGGACGCAGTATTTT
CASSRDSRTQYF
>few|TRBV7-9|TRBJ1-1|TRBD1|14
TGTGCCAGCAGGGCTCCCGGGACAGGGGCTGAAGCTTTCTTT
CASRAPGTGAEAFF
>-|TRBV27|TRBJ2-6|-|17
TGTGCCAGCGGTCTTAAGGGAGGGGGGTCTGGGGCCAACGTCCTGACTTTC
CASGLKGGGSGANVLTF
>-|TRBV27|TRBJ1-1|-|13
TGTGCCAGCAGTTTATTTCTGGGTAACGGAGCTTTCTTT
CASSLFLGNGAFF
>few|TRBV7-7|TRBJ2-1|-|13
TGTGCTAGCAGCTTAATTCAGGGGAGTGAGCAGTTCTTC
CASSLIQGSEQFF
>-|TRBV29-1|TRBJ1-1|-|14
TGCAGCGTTGTGACCGGAGGGGAGAACACTGAAGCTTTCTTT
CSVVTGGENTEAFF
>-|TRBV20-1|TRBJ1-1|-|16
TGCAGTGCTAGAGTGTTCCTGGGACTACAGGACACTGAAGCTTTCTTT
CSARVFLGLQDTEAFF
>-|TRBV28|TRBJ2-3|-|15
TGTGCCAGCAGCTCTTTAGGGGGAGCGGCAGATACGCAGTATTTT
CASSSLGGAADTQYF
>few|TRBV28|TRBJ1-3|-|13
TGTGCCACACAGAGCCGAACGGGAAACACCATATATTTT
CATQSRTGNTIYF
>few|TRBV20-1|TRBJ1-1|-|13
TGCAGTGCTCCTCCGGGGTTCCCTCCGGGGGCTTTCTTT
CSAPPGFPPGAFF
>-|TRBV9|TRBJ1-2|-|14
TGTGCCAGCAGCGTAGTTCAGGGGAACTATGGCTACACCTTC
CASSVVQGNYGYTF
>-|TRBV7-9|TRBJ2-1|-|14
TGTGCCAGCAGCTTTACCGGGACGGCGAATGAGCAGTTCTTC
CASSFTGTANEQFF
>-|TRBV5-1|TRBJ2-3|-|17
TGCGCCAGCAGCTCCCCGGACCTGACAGGTGCCGCAGATACGCAGTATTTT
CASSSPDLTGAADTQYF
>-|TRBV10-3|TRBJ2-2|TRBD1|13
TGTGCCATCAGGACAGGGAGCACCGGGGAGCTGTTTTTT
CAIRTGSTGELFF
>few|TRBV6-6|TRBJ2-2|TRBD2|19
TGTGCCAGCAGTTACGTCTCTCGAGCGGGGGCCGTGAACACCGGGGAGCTGTTTTTT
CASSYVSRAGAVNTGELFF
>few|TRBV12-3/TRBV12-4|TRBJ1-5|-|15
TGTGCCAGCAGTCCGGGGTGGACCGCGAATCAGCCCCAGCATTTT
CASSPGWTANQPQHF
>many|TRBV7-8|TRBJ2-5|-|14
TGTGCCAGCAGCCCTCGGGGGTACCAAGAGACCCAGTACTTC
CASSPRGYQETQYF
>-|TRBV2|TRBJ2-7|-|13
TGTGCCAGCAGGAGGGCGGGGGACAACGAGCAGTACTTC
CASRRAGDNEQYF
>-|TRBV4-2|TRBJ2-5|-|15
TGTGCCAGCAGCCATCGGCTGGGGGCAGGGGAGACCCAGTACTTC
CASSHRLGAGETQYF
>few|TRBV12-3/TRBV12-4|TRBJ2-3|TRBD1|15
TGTGCCAGCAGTTTAGGGACAGGGCCGGCTATTACGCAGTATTTT
CASSLGTGPAITQYF